The 21 T cell receptor beta chains listed next were all sequenced from one sample in a study of blood T cell repertoires in COVID-19. Sequenced by immunoSEQ multiplex PCR; TCRdb stores in-frame clones only, minus some. In the table there are hundreds of thousands of clones, 88% of which are singletons. The sample consisted of peripheral blood. Receptors originate from a young woman with acute or convalescent COVID-19.

This chain links TRBV21-1 with TRBJ2-7; the D call TRBD1 from the table was never checked on the DNA. TRBV21-1 is an annotated pseudogene. The CDR3 has 16 amino acids. CDR3 sequence: CASSKWRQGKSYEQYF. The DNA for the CDR3 is TGTGCCAGCAGCAAATGGCGCCAGGGGAAGTCCTACGAGCAGTACTTC.

The chain couples TRBV14 to TRBJ1-2, with unresolved D. This CDR3 contains 14 residues. Trimming stripped 1 base from V and 8 bases from J, with 14 bases between. From germline, CDR1 is SGHDN and CDR2 FVKESK. CDR3 nucleotide sequence: TGTGCCAGCAGCCAAGTCGGAGGTTATCTCGGCTACACCTTC. Encoded protein: CASSQVGGYLGYTF.

CDR3 DNA sequence: TGTGCCAGCCCACCTCGACAAGTAGAACGCGTTTACTATGGCTACACCTTC. It is translated as CASPPRQVERVYYGYTF. The chain employs TRBV21-1 and TRBJ1-2; the DNA was not compared with TRBD1, the D call given in the table. TRBV21-1 is recorded as a pseudogene. The CDR3 runs 17 residues.

This chain connects TRBV24-1 to TRBJ2-4, with a weak D call TRBD2 (5 bases). Trimming shortened V by 4 bases and J by 6 bases, and 18 bases separated the two germline ends. The CDR3 spans 16 residues. Germline CDR1 reads KGHDR; CDR2 reads SFDVKD. This chain's CDR3 is CATSDPSEGLSNIQYF. In DNA, the CDR3 is TGTGCCACCAGTGACCCCTCTGAGGGTCTGTCAAACATTCAGTACTTC.

The chain is built from TRBV2 and TRBJ1-4; D ambiguous. Germline CDR1 SNHLY, CDR2 FYNNEI. The CDR3 has 15 residues. V gave up 7 bases and J gave up 4 bases, with 16 bases separating them. This CDR3 is CASMGEGYSNEKLFF. CDR3 nucleotide sequence: TGTGCCAGCATGGGAGAGGGTTACAGTAATGAAAAACTGTTTTTT.

The rearrangement links TRBV6-5 to TRBJ1-4, with TRBD1 matching 11 bases. Germline values: CDR1 MNHEY, CDR2 SVGAGI. There are 15 residues in the CDR3. Trimming took 2 bases from V and 7 from J; bases not matched to a gene: 3. The CDR3 sequence is CASSYPGTGGEKLFF. Here the CDR3 DNA reads TGTGCCAGCAGTTACCCGGGGACAGGGGGTGAAAAACTGTTTTTT.

The chain links TRBV11-2 to TRBJ2-7; D is uncertain. With 4 bases removed from V and 5 bases from J, the gap between germline ends came to 9 bases. This CDR3 comprises 12 residues. Germline V CDR1 and CDR2: SGHAT, FQNNGV. CDR3 residues: CASSSGRDEQYF. The CDR3 DNA is TGTGCCAGCAGCTCCGGCCGGGACGAGCAGTACTTC. Supplemented by reference TRBV11-2 and TRBJ2-7, the full variable domain reads EAGVAQSPRYKIIEKRQSVAFWCNPISGHATLYWYQQILGQGPKLLIQFQNNGVVDDSQLPKDRFSAERLKGVDSTLKIQPAKLEDSAVYLCASSSGRDEQYFGPGTRLTVT.

V is TRBV5-1 and J is TRBJ1-1; TRBD1 agrees at 7 bases. CDR3 length equals 13 residues. In germline, CDR1 is SGHRS, CDR2 YFSETQ. Trimming at V came to 4 bases and at J to 11 bases, leaving 11 bases not matched to a gene. CDR3 sequence reads: CASSPTGLVGAFF. In DNA, the CDR3 is TGCGCCAGCAGCCCGACAGGGCTCGTAGGGGCTTTCTTT.

The gene calls are TRBV9 and TRBJ1-2; D gene ambiguous. Trimming removed 0 bases from V and 4 bases from J, with 13 bases in between. The CDR3 has 15 residues. CDR1 and CDR2 from the germline V gene are SGDLS and YYNGEE. The DNA for the CDR3 is TGTGCCAGCAGCGTAGACCGACTCAAGGCCTATGGCTACACCTTC. It is translated as CASSVDRLKAYGYTF.

The CDR3 is CASSLFSGTLGETQYF. The CDR3 DNA reads TGTGCCAGCAGCCTATTTAGCGGTACTCTCGGAGAGACCCAGTACTTC. The gene calls are TRBV14 and TRBJ2-5; D possibly corresponds to TRBD2 (6 bases). CDR1 SGHDN and CDR2 FVKESK come from the germline V gene. The V end lost 4 bases, the J end lost 4 bases, and 19 bases lay between the germline ends. The CDR3 loop spans 16 amino acids.

This clone was seen just once. The chain uses TRBV24-1 and TRBJ2-1; 9 bases line up with TRBD1. Trimming cost V 3 bases and J 9 bases; bases outside gene matches: 14. Germline V gives CDR1 KGHDR, CDR2 SFDVKD. This CDR3 region has 17 residues. Written as DNA, the CDR3 is TGTGCCACCAGTGATAGGGCGGGGACAGGGCGTCCGAGTGAGCAGTTCTTC. It encodes CATSDRAGTGRPSEQFF.

V usage is TRBV7-2 and J usage is TRBJ1-2; possible D gene TRBD1, 5 bases. Trimming removed 2 bases at V and 2 bases at J, with 9 bases between. Germline loops: CDR1 SGHTA, CDR2 FQGNSA. There are 14 residues in the CDR3. The CDR3 is CASSLFQGNYGYTF. DNA of the CDR3: TGTGCCAGCAGCTTATTTCAGGGAAACTATGGCTACACCTTC.

The J gene is TRBJ2-7, the V gene TRBV29-1, with TRBD1 identical over 10 bases. Trimming took 2 bases from V and 5 from J; bases not matched to a gene: 6. In germline, CDR1 is SQVTM, CDR2 ANQGSEA. CDR3 length: 14 amino acids. The CDR3 sequence is CSVEPGTGANEQYF. In DNA, the CDR3 is TGCAGCGTTGAACCCGGGACAGGGGCTAACGAGCAGTACTTC.

This rearrangement joins TRBV2 to TRBJ2-7; TRBD1 might be the D (5 bases). From germline, CDR1 is SNHLY and CDR2 FYNNEI. The V end lost 7 bases, the J end lost 3 bases, and 10 bases lay between the germline ends. The CDR3 runs to 12 residues. The CDR3 loop reads CASTQGLYEQYF. Here the CDR3 DNA reads TGTGCCAGCACCCAGGGCCTCTACGAGCAGTACTTC.

The chain is built from TRBV30 and TRBJ1-6; 7 bases fit TRBD1. Per germline, CDR1 GTSNPN and CDR2 SVGIG (reference sequence). Losses at the gene ends were 3 bases for V and 6 bases for J; bases not matched to a gene: 2. The CDR3 loop spans 13 amino acids. CDR3 in amino acids: CAWSGTANSPLHF. The CDR3 DNA is TGTGCCTGGAGCGGGACAGCTAATTCACCCCTCCACTTT.

Only one count was recorded for this clone. CDR3 amino acids: CATSRVASSYNEQFF. The CDR3 DNA reads as TGTGCCACCAGCAGAGTAGCGAGCTCCTACAATGAGCAGTTCTTC. The rearrangement uses TRBV15 and TRBJ2-1; weak D call: TRBD2 (5 bases). Germline CDR1 is LNHNV and CDR2 is YYDKDF (reference sequence). Trimming pared 1 base from V and 0 bases from J, leaving 7 bases between. This CDR3 contains 15 residues.

The chain has TRBV5-6 and TRBJ2-2; 10 bases map to TRBD2. The CDR3 is made up of 16 amino acids. After removal of 0 bases from V and 4 bases from J, the junction contained 3 bases not matched to a gene. The V gene's germline CDR1 is SGHDT and CDR2 YYEEEE. The CDR3 is CASSLGLAGATGELFF. Written as DNA, the CDR3 is TGTGCCAGCAGCTTGGGCCTAGCGGGAGCCACCGGGGAGCTGTTTTTT.

The V gene is TRBV7-8, the J gene TRBJ2-2; D gene ambiguous. The CDR3 has 14 residues. The germline CDR1 and CDR2 sequences are SGHVS and FQNEAQ. V gave up 2 bases and J gave up 0 bases, with 4 bases separating them. In DNA, the CDR3 is TGTGCCAGCAGCTTATTCGCGAACACCGGGGAGCTGTTTTTT. It specifies CASSLFANTGELFF.

V gene TRBV20-1 combines with J gene TRBJ2-7; perhaps TRBD2 as D (7 bases). Trimming stripped 3 bases from V and 6 bases from J, with 21 bases between. There are 15 residues in the CDR3. Germline V gene lookup returns CDR1 DFQATT and CDR2 SNEGSKA (reference sequence). CDR3 loop: CSASRGGIAVREQYF. The CDR3 coding sequence is TGCAGTGCTAGTAGGGGGGGAATAGCGGTCCGCGAGCAGTACTTC.

This rearrangement joins TRBV19 to TRBJ1-6; 7 nucleotides align to TRBD1. Per germline, CDR1 LNHDA and CDR2 SQIVND (reference sequence). Trimming cost V 8 bases and J 7 bases; bases outside gene matches: 5. This CDR3 has 13 amino acids. The CDR3 loop reads CASQDRANSPLHF. In DNA form, the CDR3 reads TGTGCCAGTCAAGACAGGGCAAATTCACCCCTCCACTTT.

The rearrangement links TRBV18 to TRBJ1-3, with a weak D call TRBD1 (6 bases). Germline V gene data show CDR1 as KGHSH and CDR2 as LQKENI. This CDR3 is 16 amino acids long. Trimming pared 3 bases from V and 1 base from J, leaving 13 bases between. The CDR3 DNA is TGTGCCAGCTCACCTTCACAGGGAAGGTCTGGAAACACCATATATTTT. Translation gives CASSPSQGRSGNTIYF.